The 16 T cell receptor beta chains presented below share a single source sample, sequenced in a study of T cell responses to AZD1222 COVID-19 vaccine. TCRdb keeps only in-frame clones here, not all; method: immunoSEQ multiplex PCR. This repertoire shows roughly 200,000 clones, 85% to 95% found once; its top ten account for 1%. This material consisted of peripheral blood, taken on day 0 of MenACWY control vaccination. These receptors all come from an adult in good health.

Only one count was recorded for this clone. The rearrangement links TRBV5-1 to TRBJ2-6; D is uncertain. This CDR3 region has 16 residues. The germline V gene encodes CDR1 SGHRS and CDR2 YFSETQ. Trimming took 4 bases from V and 0 from J, leaving 11 bases between them. The CDR3: CASSLPTLSGANVLTF. The DNA of the CDR3 is TGCGCCAGCAGCCTGCCCACGCTCTCTGGGGCCAACGTCCTGACTTTC.

V is TRBV30 and J is TRBJ2-3; a possible D gene is TRBD1 (6 bases). CDR1 GTSNPN and CDR2 SVGIG come from the germline V gene (reference sequence). Trimming took off 1 base at V and 0 bases at J, with 11 bases between the two ends. This CDR3 has 15 residues. The CDR3 sequence is CAWSETGTSTDTQYF. CDR3 sequence (DNA): TGTGCCTGGAGTGAGACAGGAACTAGCACAGATACGCAGTATTTT. Using reference TRBV30 and TRBJ2-3 for the parts outside the CDR3, the full variable domain is SQTIHQWPATLVQPVGSPLSLECTVEGTSNPNLYWYRQAAGRGLQLLFYSVGIGQISSEVPQNLSASRPQDRQFILSSKKLLLSDSGFYLCAWSETGTSTDTQYFGPGTRLTVL.

The rearrangement links TRBV4-2 to TRBJ2-6, with D possibly TRBD2 on 6 matching bases. The CDR3 is 18 residues long. With 0 bases removed from V and 4 bases from J, the gap between germline ends came to 16 bases. Germline CDR1 is LGHNA and CDR2 is YNFKEQ. CDR3 protein: CASSQDYLATSGANVLTF. The CDR3 DNA reads TGTGCCAGCAGCCAAGACTACCTAGCGACTTCCGGGGCCAACGTCCTGACTTTC.

This chain joins TRBV6-5 and TRBJ1-2; 8 positions agree with TRBD1. Trimming removed 10 bases from V and 8 bases from J; junction bases left unmatched: 9. The CDR3 has 12 amino acids. The germline V gene has CDR1 MNHEY and CDR2 SVGAGI. This chain's CDR3 is CATSTPGGGYTF. The CDR3 bases are TGTGCCACCTCAACTCCAGGGGGCGGCTACACCTTC.

The chain joins TRBV28 to TRBJ1-2; no firm D call. This CDR3 is built from 12 residues. Germline values: CDR1 MDHEN, CDR2 SYDVKM. V lost 5 bases to trimming and J lost 9 bases, with 13 bases between them. The CDR3 reads CASSVVLGSYTF. The DNA of the CDR3 is TGTGCCAGCAGTGTCGTCTTAGGTAGCTACACCTTC.

This chain connects TRBV3-1 (or the pseudogene TRBV3-2) to TRBJ1-2, with D hard to call. From germline, CDR1 is LGHDT and CDR2 YNNKEL (reference sequence). The CDR3 runs to 11 residues. The germline V and J ends were trimmed by 7 bases and 7 bases, with 10 bases remaining between them. CDR3 protein: CASMDYLGYTF. CDR3 DNA: TGTGCCAGCATGGATTATCTTGGCTACACCTTC.

The chain carries TRBV5-6 and TRBJ1-2, with D unresolved. This CDR3 is built from 15 residues. The V end lost 1 base, the J end lost 4 bases, and 14 bases lay between the germline ends. Germline V gene data show CDR1 as SGHDT and CDR2 as YYEEEE. The CDR3 DNA follows: TGTGCCAGCAGCTTGCTGACTCGCAGGATCTATGGCTACACCTTC. Protein product: CASSLLTRRIYGYTF.

CDR3 DNA: TGTGCCAGCAGCTCCGGGTATGGGGGCCGGTCACCCCTCCACTTT. Protein: CASSSGYGGRSPLHF. V is TRBV9 and J is TRBJ1-6; a possible D gene is TRBD1 (6 bases). The CDR3 has 15 residues. In germline, CDR1 is SGDLS, CDR2 YYNGEE. Trimming pared 4 bases from V and 10 bases from J, leaving 18 bases between.

This chain connects TRBV19 to TRBJ2-1; D is ambiguous. Trimming cost V 4 bases and J 0 bases, with 10 bases left between them. Germline assignment: CDR1 LNHDA and CDR2 SQIVND (reference sequence). The CDR3 has 15 residues. In DNA, the CDR3 is TGTGCCAGTAGTACCTCTATTAGCTCCTACAATGAGCAGTTCTTC. It encodes CASSTSISSYNEQFF.

This rearrangement joins TRBV4-1 to TRBJ1-2; D gene ambiguous. V lost 0 bases and J 4 bases, leaving 6 bases between the germline ends. The CDR3 spans 13 residues. Germline V gene data show CDR1 as MGHRA and CDR2 as YSYEKL. The CDR3 reads CASSQDGFYGYTF. DNA of the CDR3: TGCGCCAGCAGCCAAGACGGCTTCTATGGCTACACCTTC.

The rearrangement joins TRBV13 to TRBJ2-3; 7 bases are shared with TRBD2. The germline CDR1 and CDR2 sequences are PRHDT and FYEKMQ (reference sequence). V shed 4 bases and J 2 bases; nucleotides not matched to a gene: 6. The CDR3 runs to 15 residues. The DNA for the CDR3 is TGTGCCAGCAGCTCTCAGCGGGGCTTCACAGATACGCAGTATTTT. Translation gives CASSSQRGFTDTQYF. The full variable domain, its missing parts supplied by reference TRBV13 and TRBJ2-3, is AAGVIQSPRHLIKEKRETATLKCYPIPRHDTVYWYQQGPGQDPQFLISFYEKMQSDKGSIPDRFSAQQFSDYHSELNMSSLELGDSALYFCASSSQRGFTDTQYFGPGTRLTVL.

The gene calls are TRBV3-1 (or the pseudogene TRBV3-2) and TRBJ1-3; no firm D call. Trimming shortened V by 0 bases and J by 10 bases, and 10 bases separated the two germline ends. CDR3 length: 13 residues. In germline, CDR1 is LGHDT, CDR2 YNNKEL (reference sequence). The CDR3 DNA reads TGTGCCAGCAGCCAAGATGGCGGGAAGACCATATATTTT. This translates into CASSQDGGKTIYF.

The J gene is TRBJ1-1, the V gene TRBV10-3; no clear D. The CDR3 is made up of 14 amino acids. Germline-derived CDR1 and CDR2 are ENHRY and SYGVKD. V was pared by 4 bases and J by 3 bases, with 12 bases between. CDR3 bases: TGTGCCATCAGTGTTGGGCCAAAAGACACTGAAGCTTTCTTT. This encodes CAISVGPKDTEAFF.

This chain uses TRBV29-1 with TRBJ2-7, with D possibly TRBD2 on 7 matching bases. V lost 7 bases and J lost 0, with 10 bases in between. Germline V gene sequence: CDR1 SQVTM, CDR2 ANQGSEA. The CDR3 contains 12 residues. Here the CDR3 DNA reads TGCAGCGCAAGGGGGGGCTCCTACGAGCAGTACTTC. It translates to CSARGGSYEQYF.

This rearrangement joins TRBV5-1 to TRBJ2-7; TRBD2 aligns across 12 bases. V was pared by 3 bases and J by 6 bases, with 10 bases of the junction left unmatched. From germline, CDR1 is SGHRS and CDR2 YFSETQ. The CDR3 contains 16 residues. The CDR3 nucleotides read TGCGCCAGCAGCTCGGGACTAGCGGGCCTGACGGGCGAGCAGTACTTC. Translated, it gives CASSSGLAGLTGEQYF.

The chain is built from TRBV5-8 and TRBJ1-3; tentatively, D is TRBD1 (5 bases). This CDR3 has 15 residues. Germline-derived CDR1 and CDR2 are SGHTS and YDEGEE. V was shortened by 4 bases and J by 5 bases, with 16 bases between the two germline ends. CDR3 residues: CASSTGGATRNTIYF. In DNA form, the CDR3 reads TGTGCCAGCAGCACTGGTGGGGCGACTAGAAACACCATATATTTT.